Each of the 2 T cell receptor beta chains below was sequenced from the same sample in a study of T cell repertoires in cytomegalovirus infection. TCRdb used MiXCR to reprocess the reads, holding one entry per CDR3 protein. The table shows about half a million distinct CDR3 sequences, with about 42% occurring only once. Which antigens these TCRs recognize remains unknown. The sequencing here drew on cultured PBMCs, taken from culture after CMV antigen stimulation. The receptors shown here come from a human donor in good health (CMV status not recorded). Some clones in this sample may be carry-over from other donors' samples.

This chain links TRBV9 with TRBJ2-1; D gene unclear. This CDR3 has 15 amino acids. Germline V gene lookup returns CDR1 SGDLS and CDR2 YYNGEE. V gave up 3 bases and J gave up 4 bases, with 14 bases separating them. Here the CDR3 reads CASSAETLIYNEQFF. For the CDR3, the DNA is TGTGCCAGCAGCGCGGAAACTCTTATTTACAATGAGCAGTTCTTC.

This chain links TRBV6-6 with TRBJ1-2, with TRBD1 as a possible D gene (5 bases). CDR3 size: 14 residues. CDR1 is MNHNY, CDR2 SVGAGI, per germline (reference sequence). Trimming removed 5 bases at V and 4 bases at J, with 14 bases between. The CDR3 DNA reads as TGTGCCAGCAGTGTTGAAGGGGCGGCCTATGGCTACACCTTC. This sequence encodes CASSVEGAAYGYTF.